This TCR beta chain was found in a study of CD8 T cells in ankylosing spondylitis. This CDR3 region has 14 residues. With V trimmed by 1 base and J by 4 bases, 5 bases remained unmatched. CDR1 is DFQATT, CDR2 SNEGSKA, per germline (reference sequence). TCRdb reanalysed the 5' RACE reads using MiXCR and keeps one entry per CDR3 protein. The data contain just over 300,000 distinct CDR3 sequences, around 21% of them seen just once; the ten biggest clones take up 3% to 4%. The sequenced sample was blood, either unsorted or a sorted T cell fraction (not recorded which). The sequence came from a female donor with ankylosing spondylitis or in good health (not recorded which). The gene calls are TRBV20-1 and TRBJ2-5; 8 positions agree with TRBD2. The CDR3 region is CSARVSGGAETQYF. CDR3 nucleotides: TGCAGTGCTAGAGTCTCGGGGGGGGCAGAGACCCAGTACTTC.